These 21 T cell receptor beta chains came from one sample sequenced in a study of CD8 T cells in Susac syndrome. Reverse transcription of roughly 0.5 to 1 ug RNA was performed with random hexamers. TCRdb reanalysed the immunoSEQ multiplex PCR reads using MiXCR and keeps one entry per CDR3 protein. The table has some 160,000 distinct CDR3 sequences, approximately 96% seen once; the top ten hold 0.065% to 0.1%. Sequenced: CD4+ T cells from PBMCs. The receptors derive from a human donor with Susac syndrome.

This sequence joins TRBV14 and TRBJ2-5; D unresolved. Germline V CDR1 and CDR2: SGHDN, FVKESK. V dropped 1 base and J dropped 0 bases, with 9 bases sitting between them. The CDR3 runs 15 residues. The CDR3 DNA sequence: TGTGCCAGCAGCCAAGCTTTGGGGAACCAAGAGACCCAGTACTTC. It is translated as CASSQALGNQETQYF.

The chain carries TRBV23-1 and TRBJ1-1; possible D gene TRBD1, 5 bases. TRBV23-1 is identified as an open reading frame with a role that is uncertain. CDR3 length: 13 amino acids. Trimming took 11 bases from V and 4 from J, leaving 17 bases between them. In nucleotides, the CDR3 is TGCGCCCTCCAAACGGGGCTCGGCACTGAAGCTTTCTTT. The encoded protein is CALQTGLGTEAFF.

The chain combines TRBV12-3 or TRBV12-4 with TRBJ2-5; 8 bases map to TRBD2. Trimming at V came to 5 bases and at J to 5 bases, leaving 13 bases not matched to a gene. The CDR3 has 16 residues. As DNA, the CDR3 is TGTGCCAGCAGTCAACACCGAACCGGGGGGGCTGAGACCCAGTACTTC. Amino acid sequence: CASSQHRTGGAETQYF.

The rearrangement joins TRBV4-1 to TRBJ1-5; D call uncertain. The CDR3 spans 14 residues. Trimming took off 3 bases at V and 2 bases at J, with 8 bases between the two ends. Per the germline V gene, CDR1 is MGHRA and CDR2 is YSYEKL. CDR3 loop: CASSHSSRNQPQHF. CDR3 nucleotide sequence: TGCGCCAGCAGCCATAGTTCTCGCAATCAGCCCCAGCATTTT.

The chain links TRBV20-1 to TRBJ2-1; D might be TRBD2 (7 bases). CDR3 size: 15 residues. The germline V gene encodes CDR1 DFQATT and CDR2 SNEGSKA (reference sequence). The germline V and J ends were trimmed by 5 bases and 3 bases, with 17 bases remaining between them. This CDR3 reads CSAGGATSLYNEQFF. The CDR3 DNA sequence: TGCAGTGCTGGGGGGGCTACCTCCCTCTACAATGAGCAGTTCTTC.

V usage is TRBV29-1 and J usage is TRBJ2-2, with TRBD2 identical over 9 bases. The length of the CDR3 is 15 residues. Germline V gene data show CDR1 as SQVTM and CDR2 as ANQGSEA. V gave up 3 bases and J gave up 4 bases; unmatched junction bases: 6. CDR3 nucleotides: TGCAGCGTTGAGCGTAGCGGGGGCTTCACCGGGGAGCTGTTTTTT. As protein: CSVERSGGFTGELFF.

The chain carries TRBV25-1 and TRBJ2-5; the D gene is possibly TRBD1 (7 bases). The CDR3 sequence is 16 residues long. V lost 2 bases, J lost 4 bases, and 17 bases lay in between. Germline values: CDR1 MGHDK, CDR2 SYGVNS. The CDR3 DNA sequence: TGTGCCAGCAGTGAAGCGGGACAGCCGGAGGGAGAGACCCAGTACTTC. Protein product: CASSEAGQPEGETQYF.

The chain combines TRBV20-1 with TRBJ1-3, with D tentatively TRBD1 (6 bases). Looked up from germline, CDR1 is DFQATT and CDR2 is SNEGSKA (reference sequence). Trimming shortened V by 5 bases and J by 5 bases, and 31 bases separated the two germline ends. This CDR3 spans 19 amino acids. The CDR3 sequence is CSAAGDEARPKGGRNTIYF. Here the CDR3 DNA reads TGCAGTGCTGCGGGGGATGAGGCCCGGCCTAAAGGGGGTAGAAACACCATATATTTT.

The genes are TRBV21-1 and TRBJ2-7; TRBD1, as called in the table, went unchecked against the DNA. TRBV21-1 is deemed a pseudogene. The CDR3 sequence is 17 residues long. CDR3 sequence: CASGHPIRTATSYEQYF. The DNA for the CDR3 is TGTGCCAGCGGCCACCCTATTCGGACAGCCACAAGCTACGAGCAGTACTTC.

The chain carries TRBV6-6 and TRBJ1-3, with 7 nucleotides matching TRBD1. CDR1 and CDR2 (germline): MNHNY, SVGAGI (reference sequence). The V segment lost 0 bases and the J segment 2 bases; nucleotides outside the gene matches: 4. The CDR3 sequence is 16 residues long. The CDR3 protein is CASSYSTQGTGNTIYF. CDR3 sequence (DNA): TGTGCCAGCAGTTACTCGACACAGGGGACTGGAAACACCATATATTTT.

V and J are TRBV29-1 and TRBJ1-2; weak D call: TRBD1 (6 bases). Trimming removed 4 bases from V and 8 bases from J, with 14 bases in between. The CDR3 covers 12 residues. The germline V gene has CDR1 SQVTM and CDR2 ANQGSEA. CDR3 sequence: CSVATGPIGYTF. The DNA of the CDR3 is TGCAGCGTTGCGACAGGCCCGATAGGCTACACCTTC.

This chain links TRBV5-6 with TRBJ1-2, with D possibly being TRBD1 (6 bases). Germline values: CDR1 SGHDT, CDR2 YYEEEE. V shed 4 bases and J shed 4 bases, with 11 bases lying between them. This CDR3 spans 13 amino acids. In nucleotides, the CDR3 is TGTGCCAGCAGCGGACGGGGGCTCTATGGCTACACCTTC. Translation gives CASSGRGLYGYTF.

This clonotype was detected only once. The rearrangement links TRBV4-1 to TRBJ1-2; 12 bases fit TRBD1. Trimming cost V 0 bases and J 3 bases; bases outside gene matches: 5. The germline gives CDR1 MGHRA, CDR2 YSYEKL. The CDR3 contains 17 residues. CDR3 region: CASSQEGTGGAYYGYTF. In DNA, the CDR3 is TGCGCCAGCAGCCAAGAAGGGACAGGGGGCGCTTACTATGGCTACACCTTC.

The chain employs TRBV20-1 and TRBJ2-2; TRBD1 might be the D (5 bases). CDR3 length: 15 residues. Germline V lookup: CDR1 DFQATT, CDR2 SNEGSKA (reference sequence). V dropped 2 bases and J dropped 6 bases, with 16 bases sitting between them. CDR3 in DNA: TGCAGTGCTAGAAAGTCAAGGCAGGGTCCCGGGGAGCTGTTTTTT. Translating gives CSARKSRQGPGELFF.

The chain is built from TRBV5-1 and TRBJ2-7; 9 bases align to TRBD1. J was trimmed by 4 bases and V by 0 bases; bases with no gene match: 2. The CDR3 runs 14 residues. Germline V gene data show CDR1 as SGHRS and CDR2 as YFSETQ. The CDR3 loop reads CASSLGGQGYEQYF. The CDR3 DNA reads as TGCGCCAGCAGCTTGGGGGGACAGGGTTACGAGCAGTACTTC.

The chain couples TRBV9 to TRBJ2-3; D is perhaps TRBD1 (6 bases). Germline V gene sequence: CDR1 SGDLS, CDR2 YYNGEE. The V gene lost 0 bases and the J gene lost 2 bases, with 13 bases spanning the gap. This CDR3 spans 16 amino acids. DNA of the CDR3: TGTGCCAGCAGCGTAGCTACAGGGCAGCACACAGATACGCAGTATTTT. Translated, it gives CASSVATGQHTDTQYF.

This sequence joins TRBV6-4 and TRBJ2-7; TRBD1 matches 7 bases. The germline V gene encodes CDR1 MRHNA and CDR2 SNTAGT. CDR3 length equals 12 residues. V lost 10 bases to trimming and J lost 4 bases; unmatched junction nucleotides: 7. For the CDR3, the DNA is TGTGCCATTTCGACAGGGACGTACGAGCAGTACTTC. Translating it yields CAISTGTYEQYF.

This sequence joins TRBV5-1 and TRBJ2-1; D gene unclear. The CDR3 is 13 amino acids. Per germline, CDR1 SGHRS and CDR2 YFSETQ. V was cut by 0 bases and J by 5 bases, with 6 bases left in between. The CDR3 here is CASSLGFNNEQFF. The CDR3 nucleotides read TGCGCCAGCAGCTTGGGCTTCAACAATGAGCAGTTCTTC.

The chain uses TRBV20-1 and TRBJ2-7; maybe TRBD2 (5 bases). V lost 6 bases, J lost 2 bases, and 17 bases lay in between. The CDR3 has 14 residues. CDR1 and CDR2 from the germline V gene are DFQATT and SNEGSKA (reference sequence). The CDR3 nucleotides read TGCAGTGCCGTGGTTGGGCGGGCGACCTACGAGCAGTACTTC. Protein sequence: CSAVVGRATYEQYF.

The chain employs TRBV12-2 and TRBJ2-7; the D call of TRBD2 is as the table states it, not checked on the DNA. TRBV12-2 is a documented pseudogene. The CDR3 covers 20 residues. The CDR3 sequence: CASRLDQREASPPSSYEQYF. The CDR3 DNA reads TGTGCAAGTCGCTTAGATCAGCGGGAGGCTTCTCCCCCAAGCTCCTACGAGCAGTACTTC.

This chain connects TRBV6-5 to TRBJ1-2, with D possibly TRBD1 on 6 matching bases. The CDR3 is 14 residues long. Germline V gene data show CDR1 as MNHEY and CDR2 as SVGAGI. Trimming left V 6 bases short and J 4 bases short, with 15 bases between. CDR3: CASSRGAGIYGYTF. In DNA, the CDR3 is TGTGCCAGCAGCAGGGGCGCTGGTATCTATGGCTACACCTTC.